A single sample gave rise to the 5 T cell receptor beta chains below, sequenced in a study of shared clonotypes between healthy human individuals (dated by TCRdb to about 2020). For the CD8 naive samples, CD45RO-negative cells were positively selected for CCR7, yielding a CD45RA+CCR7+ population from which TemRA cells were excluded. The library was generated by the immunoSEQ multiplex PCR assay. Imported from immuneACCESS, the table was reduced by TCRdb to in-frame sequences with V and J called. These copies leave out some clones; in studies compared against another copy, an unresolved V gene accounts for under half, and the cause of the remainder is not known. This sample is represented by hundreds of thousands of clones; around 96% of them were singletons. Approximately 0.12% of the sample goes to the ten largest clones. The specimen sequenced was naive CD8+ T cells sorted from blood. The label giving this sample's cell subset or site can be read as: CD45RA+CCR7+. The origin of the receptors is a woman in her twenties or thirties in good health.

This sequence joins TRBV28 and TRBJ2-7; the D gene could be TRBD1 or TRBD2 (5 bases each). The CDR3 has 15 residues. Germline values: CDR1 MDHEN, CDR2 SYDVKM. Trimming removed 2 bases at V and 2 bases at J, with 13 bases between. This CDR3 reads CASSLNDGTTYEQYF. CDR3 sequence (DNA): TGTGCCAGCAGTTTAAACGACGGGACCACCTACGAGCAGTACTTC.

The V and J genes are TRBV28 and TRBJ2-7; D may be TRBD2 (6 bases). V shed 5 bases and J shed 3 bases, with 17 bases lying between them. CDR1 is MDHEN, CDR2 SYDVKM, per germline. The CDR3 is made up of 15 amino acids. The CDR3 DNA reads as TGTGCCAGCAGTCCCACGACTAGGCCGGGCTACGAGCAGTACTTC. This sequence encodes CASSPTTRPGYEQYF.

On this clone: Distinct nucleotide sequences in the sample also encode this CDR3. The chain is built from TRBV27 and TRBJ2-7, with 9 bases fitting TRBD2. CDR1 and CDR2 (germline): MNHEY, SMNVEV (reference sequence). The V and J ends lost 2 bases and 1 base, in that order; junction bases with no gene match: 0. The CDR3 length is 14 residues. The CDR3 region has the DNA TGTGCCAGCAGTTTACTAGCGGGGTCCTACGAGCAGTACTTC. Translation: CASSLLAGSYEQYF.

J is TRBJ2-1 and V is TRBV27, with D unclear. The V and J ends lost 4 bases and 5 bases respectively, with 12 bases between them. The CDR3 is made up of 14 amino acids. Germline V gene sequence: CDR1 MNHEY, CDR2 SMNVEV (reference sequence). The CDR3: CASSYLAPHNEQFF. CDR3 sequence (DNA): TGTGCCAGCAGTTATCTGGCCCCGCACAATGAGCAGTTCTTC.

The J gene is TRBJ2-7, the V gene TRBV6-6; 7 nucleotides line up with TRBD2. Germline lookup yields CDR1 MNHNY and CDR2 SVGAGI (reference sequence). Trimming at V came to 7 bases and at J to 0 bases, leaving 9 bases not matched to a gene. There are 15 residues in the CDR3. CDR3 sequence: CASTELASSSYEQYF. CDR3 bases: TGTGCCAGCACCGAACTAGCGTCAAGCTCCTACGAGCAGTACTTC.